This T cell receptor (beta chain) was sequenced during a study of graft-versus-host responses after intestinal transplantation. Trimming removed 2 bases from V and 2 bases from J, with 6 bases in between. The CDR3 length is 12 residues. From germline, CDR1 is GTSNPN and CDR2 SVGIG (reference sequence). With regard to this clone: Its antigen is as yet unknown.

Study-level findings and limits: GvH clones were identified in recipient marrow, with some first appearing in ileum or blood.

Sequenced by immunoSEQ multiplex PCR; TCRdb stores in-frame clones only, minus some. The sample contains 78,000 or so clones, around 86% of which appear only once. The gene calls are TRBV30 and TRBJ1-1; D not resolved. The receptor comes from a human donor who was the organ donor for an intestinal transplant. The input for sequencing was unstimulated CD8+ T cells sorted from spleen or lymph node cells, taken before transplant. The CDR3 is CAWSYVNTEAFF. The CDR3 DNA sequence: TGTGCCTGGAGTTACGTCAACACTGAAGCTTTCTTT.